This TCR beta chain is from a study of type 1 regulatory T cells. Study as a whole: This in vitro CD4 product, T-allo10, is enriched for Tr1 cells and alloantigen-specific.

Study-level findings and limits: Compared with non-Tr1 cells, Tr1 cells showed a narrower TCR repertoire.

Concerning this clonotype: Antigen specificity is unknown.

The CDR3 is 14 amino acids. Deletions cut 4 bases from V and 0 bases from J, with 9 bases between. Germline loops: CDR1 LNHNV, CDR2 YYDKDF (reference sequence). TCRdb reanalysed the reads using MiXCR and keeps one entry per CDR3 protein. The table has about 59,000 distinct CDR3 sequences, 55% to 65% seen once. This chain links TRBV15 with TRBJ2-5; D is unclear. This receptor was identified in a human donor in good health. Sample: cultured non-Tr1 T cells, either the whole culture or a sorted T cell fraction (not recorded which). In DNA, the CDR3 is TGTGCCACCAGCAAGAGGAATTACCAAGAGACCCAGTACTTC. It yields the protein CATSKRNYQETQYF. The entire variable domain, with the rest obtained from reference TRBV15 and TRBJ2-5, is as follows: DAMVIQNPRYQVTQFGKPVTLSCSQTLNHNVMYWYQQKSSQAPKLLFHYYDKDFNNEADTPDNFQSRRPNTSFCFLDIRSPGLGDTAMYLCATSKRNYQETQYFGPGTRLLVL.